This record covers a single T cell receptor beta chain. The antigen remains unidentified. The CDR3 end lies 3 residues beyond the end of the read and is filled in from the germline J gene. Germline-derived CDR1 and CDR2 are GTSNPN and SVGIG (reference sequence). CDR3 size: 14 residues. The table came from immunoSEQ multiplex PCR; TCRdb's copy has only in-frame clones and leaves some out. The listing contains 30,000 to 40,000 clones. These data belong to a study of T cells in women clearing cervical HPV infection. Across the study: Cases were women with histologically confirmed HPV16-related CIN3 or worse, including 2 invasive cancers. Study-wide points: Cases and controls were distinguished at AUC about 0.79 by richness and V genes. Associations may precede or follow infection; HPV-specific or memory T cells were not isolated.

The source is a woman aged 18 to 75 with a cervical HPV16 infection that either progressed to CIN3+ or cleared (not recorded which). The chain carries TRBV30 and TRBJ2-3; weak D call: TRBD1 (5 bases). Sequences were obtained from blood buffy coat. The CDR3 protein is CAWSAGRVSQPQYF. The sequenced part of the CDR3 DNA is TGTGCCTGGAGTGCCGGCAGGGTCAGTCAGCCG.